Shown below are 20 T cell receptor beta chains from a single sample sequenced in a study of regulatory T cells in long-lasting Graves disease. According to the study, TCR beta libraries were built with iRepertoire HTBI primers and CDR3-region Arm-PCR. One entry per CDR3 protein, called by TCRdb with MiXCR from the multiplex PCR reads. The profile shows hundreds of thousands of distinct CDR3 sequences, about 20% of them singletons. Time point in this sample: persistent/refractory GD, antithyroid drugs over 5 years with positive TRAb. There was RNA extracted from PBMCs, and the TCR library was made from it. The material was peripheral blood mononuclear cells (PBMCs), obtained when the disease was refractory, from a patient treated with antithyroid drugs. These receptors originate from a female donor with Graves disease.

This clonotype was recorded only once. V is TRBV6-1 and J is TRBJ1-3; a weak D match, TRBD1 (6 bases). The V end lost 2 bases, the J end lost 0 bases, and 11 bases lay between the germline ends. There are 16 residues in the CDR3. Germline values: CDR1 MNHNS, CDR2 SASEGT. CDR3 protein: CASSEQGLSSGNTIYF. CDR3 in DNA: TGTGCCAGCAGTGAACAGGGGCTAAGCTCTGGAAACACCATATATTTT.

This clonotype has more than one count but fewer than ten. V usage is TRBV10-2 and J usage is TRBJ2-7; D is ambiguous. The CDR3 covers 14 residues. V was shortened by 4 bases and J by 3 bases, with 13 bases between the two germline ends. Germline CDR1 WSHSY, CDR2 SAAADI. The CDR3: CASSVPGLNYEQYF. Written as DNA, the CDR3 is TGCGCCAGCAGTGTCCCTGGCCTCAACTACGAGCAGTACTTC.

This clonotype appeared many times. V is TRBV7-2 and J is TRBJ2-7, with 13 bases lining up with TRBD2. Unmatched junction bases numbered 5, after V lost 6 bases and J lost 6 bases. CDR1 SGHTA and CDR2 FQGNSA come from the germline V gene. The length of the CDR3 is 14 residues. The CDR3 region is CASSSGLAGLEQYF. Written as DNA, the CDR3 is TGTGCCAGCAGTTCGGGACTAGCGGGACTCGAGCAGTACTTC.

The sample holds many counts of this clonotype. The rearrangement links TRBV6-2 or TRBV6-3 to TRBJ2-7; no firm D call. The CDR3 runs 16 residues. Germline CDR1 is MNHEY and CDR2 is SVGEGT. Trimming cost V 1 base and J 4 bases, with 17 bases left between them. CDR3 region: CASSYFGSSLKYEQYF. The CDR3 region has the DNA TGTGCCAGCAGTTACTTCGGCAGCTCTCTCAAGTACGAGCAGTACTTC.

This clonotype was recorded a few times. The chain recombines TRBV30 with TRBJ1-2; TRBD1 matches at 7 bases. Germline CDR1 is GTSNPN and CDR2 is SVGIG (reference sequence). Trimming took 0 bases from V and 3 from J; bases not matched to a gene: 7. The CDR3 consists of 15 residues. The DNA for the CDR3 is TGTGCCTGGAGTGTACGATCAGGGGGGCACTATGGCTACACCTTC. This codes for CAWSVRSGGHYGYTF.

Of note for this clonotype: This clone may be a read error of a much larger clone one base away. The rearrangement joins TRBV27 to TRBJ1-1; D call uncertain. The germline CDR1 and CDR2 sequences are MNHEY and SMNVEV (reference sequence). The V and J ends lost 0 bases and 3 bases respectively, with 8 bases between them. The CDR3 is 14 residues long. The CDR3 nucleotides are TGTGCCAGCAGTTTATCAGCCCTGGACACTGAAGCTTTCTTT. The encoded protein is CASSLSALDTEAFF.

J is TRBJ2-7 and V is TRBV20-1; D is ambiguous. Germline-derived CDR1 and CDR2 are DFQATT and SNEGSKA (reference sequence). V was shortened by 0 bases and J by 1 base, with 13 bases between the two germline ends. This CDR3 has 15 amino acids. The chain's CDR3 is CSARDPRISSYEQYF. The CDR3 DNA reads as TGCAGTGCTAGAGATCCGCGGATCTCATCCTACGAGCAGTACTTC.

This sequence joins TRBV27 and TRBJ1-2; D uncertain. CDR3 length: 14 amino acids. Germline V gene sequence: CDR1 MNHEY, CDR2 SMNVEV (reference sequence). The V gene lost 3 bases and the J gene lost 4 bases, with 12 bases spanning the gap. For the CDR3, the DNA is TGTGCCAGCAGTTTTCGGAAGGCTGGCTATGGCTACACCTTC. This translates into CASSFRKAGYGYTF.

Comment on this clonotype: At one end, the junction sequence differs from germline, possibly due to a read error. The V call is TRBV6-9, the J call TRBJ2-5; either TRBD1 or TRBD2 may fit D (6 bases each). CDR1 MNHGY and CDR2 SVAAGI come from the germline V gene. The CDR3 runs to 13 residues. The CDR3 is CASSYGGEESQYF. The CDR3 nucleotides are TGTGCCAGCAGTTACGGGGGCGAAGAGTCCCAGTACTTC.

The chain uses TRBV2 and TRBJ2-1; maybe TRBD2 (5 bases). Germline assignment: CDR1 SNHLY and CDR2 FYNNEI. This CDR3 comprises 13 residues. V was trimmed by 6 bases and J by 4 bases, leaving 10 bases between them. CDR3 sequence reads: CASSERVYNEQFF. For the CDR3, the DNA is TGTGCCAGCAGCGAGAGGGTGTACAATGAGCAGTTCTTC. Full variable domain (rest looked up from reference TRBV2 and TRBJ2-1): EPEVTQTPSHQVTQMGQEVILRCVPISNHLYFYWYRQILGQKVEFLVSFYNNEISEKSEIFDDQFSVERPDGSNFTLKIRSTKLEDSAMYFCASSERVYNEQFFGPGTRLTVL.

The chain has TRBV20-1 and TRBJ2-7; D gene unclear. From germline, CDR1 is DFQATT and CDR2 SNEGSKA (reference sequence). The V and J ends lost 3 bases and 6 bases respectively, with 12 bases between them. The CDR3 totals 12 residues. In DNA form, the CDR3 reads TGCAGTGCTAGGCTCCCGCGGATCGAGCAGTACTTC. Translation: CSARLPRIEQYF.

This clonotype was seen a few times. The chain employs TRBV12-3 or TRBV12-4 and TRBJ2-1; no clear D gene. The germline V and J ends were trimmed by 3 bases and 0 bases, with 12 bases remaining between them. The CDR3 loop spans 16 amino acids. CDR3 sequence reads: CASSFQRQNSYNEQFF. The CDR3 DNA follows: TGTGCCAGCAGTTTCCAGAGGCAAAACTCCTACAATGAGCAGTTCTTC.

This clonotype was seen repeatedly, ten times or more. The rearrangement uses TRBV18 and TRBJ2-7; 8 bases match TRBD1. With V trimmed by 8 bases and J by 0 bases, 6 bases remained unmatched. Germline V CDR1 and CDR2: KGHSH, LQKENI. The CDR3 has 14 amino acids. Here the CDR3 reads CASSPGQASYEQYF. The CDR3 bases are TGTGCCAGCAGCCCGGGACAGGCCTCCTACGAGCAGTACTTC.

The CDR3 here is CASSYPKGGNTEAFF. In nucleotides, the CDR3 is TGTGCCAGCAGTTACCCGAAGGGGGGTAACACTGAAGCTTTCTTT. This chain connects TRBV6-5 to TRBJ1-1; perhaps TRBD1 as D (6 bases). The CDR3 is made up of 15 amino acids. Germline CDR1 is MNHEY and CDR2 is SVGAGI. Trimming stripped 2 bases from V and 2 bases from J, with 12 bases between.

This clonotype was detected only a few times. This chain links TRBV6-1 with TRBJ1-5; 12 bases align to TRBD1. CDR3 length: 15 amino acids. Losses at the gene ends were 6 bases for V and 5 bases for J; bases not matched to a gene: 5. Germline CDR1 MNHNS, CDR2 SASEGT. The CDR3 DNA reads TGTGCCAGCAGCGCCGGGACAGGGGGCGATCAGCCCCAGCATTTT. Amino acids: CASSAGTGGDQPQHF.

A few counts support this clonotype. V is TRBV29-1 and J is TRBJ2-7; D remains ambiguous. Deletions cut 5 bases from V and 7 bases from J, with 9 bases between. This CDR3 comprises 10 residues. Per the germline V gene, CDR1 is SQVTM and CDR2 is ANQGSEA. CDR3 in amino acids: CSVLESEQYF. In DNA form, the CDR3 reads TGCAGCGTTCTTGAATCGGAGCAGTACTTC.

This clonotype was detected many times. The J gene is TRBJ1-2, the V gene TRBV6-2 or TRBV6-3, with unresolved D. The germline CDR1 and CDR2 sequences are MNHEY and SVGEGT. The CDR3 runs 12 residues. The germline V and J ends were trimmed by 0 bases and 2 bases, with 1 base remaining between them. CDR3 residues: CASSYSNYGYTF. For the CDR3, the DNA is TGTGCCAGCAGTTACTCCAACTATGGCTACACCTTC.

This chain joins TRBV25-1 and TRBJ2-7; D is uncertain. Germline CDR1 is MGHDK and CDR2 is SYGVNS. The CDR3 sequence is 11 residues long. The V and J ends lost 1 base and 7 bases respectively, with 5 bases between them. This chain's CDR3 is CASSEWLEQYF. The DNA for the CDR3 is TGTGCCAGCAGTGAATGGCTTGAGCAGTACTTC.

Turning to this clonotype: A much larger clone is a single base away; this may be a read error. The chain links TRBV24-1 to TRBJ2-5; 8 bases are a match to TRBD2. The V gene's germline CDR1 is KGHDR and CDR2 SFDVKD. V shed 3 bases and J 6 bases; nucleotides not matched to a gene: 14. The CDR3 is made up of 17 amino acids. The chain's CDR3 is CATSDPHRGGRGKTQYF. The DNA for the CDR3 is TGTGCCACCAGTGATCCCCATCGGGGGGGGCGCGGAAAGACCCAGTACTTC.

The chain couples TRBV24-1 to TRBJ2-2; 8 bases align to TRBD2. J lost 6 bases, V lost 2 bases, and 4 bases had no gene match. The CDR3 consists of 15 residues. The germline gives CDR1 KGHDR, CDR2 SFDVKD. The CDR3 nucleotides are TGTGCCACCAGTGATTGGGGACTAGGGCCCGGGGAGCTGTTTTTT. Translated, it gives CATSDWGLGPGELFF.